This T cell receptor (beta chain) was found in a study of T cell responses to AZD1222 COVID-19 vaccine. Study as a whole: Second-dose intervals of approximately 4 or approximately 12 weeks were pooled. Study results and limitations: Seropositivity was recorded at baseline in only six AZD1222 recipients. Clonal diversity may have been underestimated, and the donors were mostly white British, with more females than males.

The protocol was immunoSEQ multiplex PCR, while the TCRdb copy is restricted to in-frame clones and leaves out a portion. This table has approximately 140,000 clones, roughly 90% appearing once. Germline V lookup: CDR1 SGHKS, CDR2 YYEKEE (reference sequence). The length of the CDR3 is 16 residues. V dropped 2 bases and J dropped 1 base, with 13 bases sitting between them. Details on this clone: What it recognizes is unknown.

The V gene is TRBV5-5, the J gene TRBJ1-3; no reliable D call. The specimen comprised peripheral blood, sampled on day 0 of AZD1222 vaccination. This receptor was obtained from an adult in good health. The CDR3 DNA reads TGTGCCAGCAGCTTCGAGGAGGGTCAATCTGGAAACACCATATATTTT. Protein sequence: CASSFEEGQSGNTIYF. Using reference TRBV5-5 and TRBJ1-3 for the parts outside the CDR3, the full variable domain is DAGVTQSPTHLIKTRGQQVTLRCSPISGHKSVSWYQQVLGQGPQFIFQYYEKEERGRGNFPDRFSARQFPNYSSELNVNALLLGDSALYLCASSFEEGQSGNTIYFGEGSWLTVV.